A selection of T cell receptor beta chains follows, all from one sample in a study of neurological immune-mediated disorders. TCRdb re-analysed the 5' RACE reads in MiXCR, keeping a single row per CDR3 protein. The table records about 44,000 distinct CDR3 sequences, about 6% of them present only once. The material sequenced was CD4+ T cells from blood. The receptors were sampled from a woman between 40 and 55 years old in good health. Both conserved end residues are part of each CDR3. D genes are given only for firm matches. For some rows the clone size is stated as once, few or many, or as a class when expanded; others skip it.

>TRBJ2-3|TRBV14|TRBD2|many
TGTGCCAGCAGCCAAAGACTAGCGGGAGACACAGATACGCAGTATTTT
CASSQRLAGDTDTQYF
>TRBJ1-1|TRBV20-1|NA|many
TGCAGTGCTCTGGACAGCATGAACACTGAAGCTTTCTTT
CSALDSMNTEAFF
>TRBJ2-7|TRBV7-2|NA|many
TGTGCCAGCAGCTTAGCGGGTGGCCCCTACGAGCAGTACTTC
CASSLAGGPYEQYF
>TRBJ2-1|TRBV5-1|NA|many
TGCGCCAGCAGCTTGTGGTTATACCGCCTAATTGACAATGAGCAGTTCTTC
CASSLWLYRLIDNEQFF
>TRBJ2-7|TRBV2|NA|many
TGTGCCAGCGGGGACACTCAACACTACGAGCAGTACTTC
CASGDTQHYEQYF
>TRBJ2-5|TRBV10-3|TRBD2|many
TGTGCCATCAGTGAAGGGCTAGCGGGCTCCCAAGAGACCCAGTACTTC
CAISEGLAGSQETQYF
>TRBJ2-7|TRBV5-1|NA|many
TGCGCCAGCAGCCAGGCCGGGACCCCGGGCGAGCAGTACTTC
CASSQAGTPGEQYF
>TRBJ2-1|TRBV20-1|NA|many
TGCAGTGCTACCGCACCCGCTCCCTACAATGAGCAGTTCTTC
CSATAPAPYNEQFF
>TRBJ2-7|TRBV28|TRBD2|NA
TGTGCCAGCAGTCCGCGGCGGGAGTATGACGAGCAGTACTTC
CASSPRREYDEQYF
>TRBJ2-1|TRBV15|NA|many
TGTGCCACCAGCAGAGATTTTTCCAGCGGTTACTACAATGAGCAGTTCTTC
CATSRDFSSGYYNEQFF
>TRBJ1-2|TRBV10-2|NA|many
TGCGCCAGCTCCTGGAGTTATGGCTACACCTTC
CASSWSYGYTF
>TRBJ1-1|TRBV18|NA|once
TGTGCCAGCTCACCTCCTCGGGGGGTGAACACTGAAGCTTTCTTT
CASSPPRGVNTEAFF
>TRBJ2-3|TRBV15|TRBD2|NA
TGTGCCACCAGCAGAGATAAGGCTAGCGGCAGCACAGATACGCAGTATTTT
CATSRDKASGSTDTQYF
>TRBJ2-7|TRBV25-1|NA|many
TGTGCCAGCAGTGATATCCACGAGCAGTACTTC
CASSDIHEQYF
>TRBJ2-3|TRBV4-1|NA|many
TGCGCCAGCAGCCAAGCATCGTGGGCGCAGTATTTT
CASSQASWAQYF
>TRBJ2-3|TRBV20-1|NA|many
TGCAGTCTCCTAGCGAGAGGGGGCTCCAGCACAGATACGCAGTATTTT
CSLLARGGSSTDTQYF
>TRBJ2-1|TRBV20-1|NA|many
TGCAGTGGCAGGCCTCTAGCGCTGTCCTACAATGAGCAGTTCTTC
CSGRPLALSYNEQFF
>TRBJ2-7|TRBV27|NA|many
TGTGCCAGCAGCAGGGGAGGGGCCGAGCGGTCCTACGAGCAGTACTTC
CASSRGGAERSYEQYF
>TRBJ2-7|TRBV5-1|TRBD2|many
TGCGCCAGCAGCTTGGCCAGGGCTAGCGGGTCCTACGAGCAGTACTTC
CASSLARASGSYEQYF
>TRBJ2-1|TRBV5-1|TRBD2|many
TGCGCCAGCAGCTTGGGTAGCGGGAGTGGGCATGAGCAGTTCTTC
CASSLGSGSGHEQFF
>TRBJ2-3|TRBV5-1|TRBD2|many
TGCGCCAGCAGCTTGGTTTCCGGGACTAGCCTAAAAACGCAGTATTTT
CASSLVSGTSLKTQYF
>TRBJ1-1|TRBV14|NA|many
TGTGCCAGCAGCCAAGATATCTGGGGGAGGGTTGAAGCTTTCTTT
CASSQDIWGRVEAFF